The clone carrying this TCR beta chain was detected ten times or more. During its preparation, the TCRbeta library received unique molecular identifiers. MiXCR, applied by TCRdb to the PCR reads, yields one record per CDR3 protein. Of 190,000 or so distinct CDR3 sequences listed, over 5.5% are singletons. This CDR3 is built from 16 residues. Trimming cost V 5 bases and J 5 bases; bases outside gene matches: 12. Germline-derived CDR1 and CDR2 are SGHTA and FQGNSA. The data are from a study of T-cell reconstitution after alpha-beta-depleted transplantation in children. The V gene is TRBV7-2, the J gene TRBJ2-3; TRBD2 agrees at 8 bases. This TCR was recovered from a human donor who donated a stem cell graft to a child with Wiskott-Aldrich syndrome. The specimen comprised PBMCs from the stem cell graft donor, sampled from the stem cell graft. The CDR3 spells CASSLGGGLGRDTQYF. The DNA of the CDR3 is TGTGCCAGCAGCCTAGGGGGGGGACTAGGGAGAGATACGCAGTATTTT. Filled out from reference TRBV7-2 and TRBJ2-3, the complete variable domain reads GAGVSQSPSNKVTEKGKDVELRCDPISGHTALYWYRQSLGQGLEFLIYFQGNSAPDKSGLPSDRFSAERTGGSVSTLTIQRTQQEDSAVYLCASSLGGGLGRDTQYFGPGTRLTVL.